The source of this T cell receptor beta chain is a study of identical twins. Findings and limits, study-wide: Beta clonotypes that were abundant in cord blood contained fewer insertions, a pattern absent from memory repertoires.

The sample holds many counts of this clonotype. The antigen remains unidentified. Trimming cost V 3 bases and J 4 bases, with 9 bases left between them. In germline, CDR1 is ENHRY, CDR2 SYGVKD. The CDR3 loop spans 13 amino acids. Template switching introduced a universal primer site, and the cDNA bore unique molecular identifiers. One entry per CDR3 protein results from TCRdb running MiXCR on the 5' RACE reads. Here the sample spans hundreds of thousands of distinct CDR3 sequences, 18% being singletons. The same sample was also studied in work on T cells expressing NK-cell markers. Per that study: All TCR beta repertoires analysed originated from sorted CD3+CD56+NKG2C+, CD3+CD56+NKG2C- and CD3+CD56-NKG2C+ T cells. These same clonotypes (in a few donors) also led the CD3+CD56-NKG2C+ fraction.

The clonotype was recovered from a woman aged 18-29 years in good health. Sequencing was performed on PBMCs. The chain has TRBV10-3 and TRBJ1-1; weak D call: TRBD1 (5 bases). This CDR3 reads CAISEGVGTEAFF. The CDR3 DNA reads TGTGCCATCAGTGAAGGGGTCGGCACTGAAGCTTTCTTT.